These 22 T cell receptor beta chains share one sample of origin, sequenced in a study of blood T cell repertoires in COVID-19. Clones were read by immunoSEQ multiplex PCR, and TCRdb kept only the in-frame ones, dropping some. The sample gives roughly 150,000 clones, just over 85% of which show up once; 4.3% is in the top ten. What was sequenced was PBMCs or T cells enriched from blood (not recorded which). The receptors were gathered from a man aged 45-65 years who had recovered from COVID-19.

The gene calls are TRBV11-2 and TRBJ2-1, with TRBD2 matching over 8 bases. The CDR3 runs 15 residues. V lost 0 bases, J lost 7 bases, and 5 bases stayed unmatched. In germline, CDR1 is SGHAT, CDR2 FQNNGV. DNA of the CDR3: TGTGCCAGCAGCTTAGATCCCCAGCGGGGGAATGAGCAGTTCTTC. This codes for CASSLDPQRGNEQFF.

CDR3 sequence (DNA): TGTGCCAGCAGTCTAAGCGCCGGACAGGGTTTGACGAAACTGTTTTTT. Protein product: CASSLSAGQGLTKLFF. V usage is TRBV2 and J usage is TRBJ1-4; TRBD1 agrees at 8 bases. The length of the CDR3 is 16 residues. Trimming removed 5 bases from V and 11 bases from J; junction bases left unmatched: 16. Per the germline V gene, CDR1 is SNHLY and CDR2 is FYNNEI.

The chain joins TRBV6-5 to TRBJ2-3, with D possibly TRBD2 on 7 matching bases. The germline V gene has CDR1 MNHEY and CDR2 SVGAGI. The CDR3 totals 15 residues. V lost 5 bases and J 0 bases, leaving 12 bases between the germline ends. CDR3 coding DNA: TGTGCCAGCAGTAGCGGGACAACTAGCACAGATACGCAGTATTTT. This gives the protein CASSSGTTSTDTQYF.

This clone showed up just a few times. The chain links TRBV5-1 to TRBJ2-7, with D maybe TRBD1 (6 bases). This CDR3 spans 14 amino acids. The V gene's germline CDR1 is SGHRS and CDR2 YFSETQ. V lost 5 bases, J lost 7 bases, and 19 bases lay in between. The CDR3 nucleotides read TGCGCCAGCAGTCTGAACTCAGGGGCGCGTGAGCAGTACGTC. Translating it yields CASSLNSGAREQYV.

Worth noting for this clone: In the same sample, other DNA sequences code for this CDR3. The rearrangement joins TRBV28 to TRBJ1-2, with D maybe TRBD1 (5 bases). CDR3 length: 12 amino acids. Germline values: CDR1 MDHEN, CDR2 SYDVKM. V was cut by 6 bases and J by 5 bases, with 10 bases left in between. Here the CDR3 reads CASSLRGYGYTF. The CDR3, as DNA: TGTGCCAGCAGCTTGCGGGGGTATGGCTACACCTTC.

V usage is TRBV6-2 or TRBV6-3 and J usage is TRBJ1-2, with 7 bases matching TRBD1. The CDR3 runs to 14 residues. J gave up 4 bases and V 2 bases, and 4 bases lay outside the gene matches. Germline values: CDR1 MNHEY, CDR2 SVGEGT. The CDR3 DNA reads TGTGCCAGCAGTTACAATACAGGGGTCTATGGCTACACCTTC. It specifies CASSYNTGVYGYTF.

The V and J genes are TRBV18 and TRBJ1-2; TRBD1 matches at 10 bases. CDR1 and CDR2 from the germline V gene are KGHSH and LQKENI. CDR3 length: 15 amino acids. Germline trimming cut 5 bases from V and 4 bases from J; bases unmatched to any gene: 7. In nucleotides, the CDR3 is TGTGCCAGCTCATCAGACGGGACAGGGGCCTATGGCTACACCTTC. Amino acid sequence: CASSSDGTGAYGYTF.

The V and J genes are TRBV24-1 and TRBJ2-7, with 7 bases lining up with TRBD1. With 3 bases clipped from V and 3 bases from J, the junction kept 4 bases outside the gene matches. Germline CDR1 KGHDR, CDR2 SFDVKD. CDR3 length equals 14 residues. CDR3 nucleotide sequence: TGTGCCACCAGTGATCCGGGACAGAACTACGAGCAGTACTTC. Protein product: CATSDPGQNYEQYF.

V is TRBV9 and J is TRBJ2-3; unclear D gene. This CDR3 has 12 amino acids. V was shortened by 0 bases and J by 6 bases, with 5 bases between the two germline ends. Germline loops: CDR1 SGDLS, CDR2 YYNGEE. CDR3: CASSVAMDTQYF. In nucleotides, the CDR3 is TGTGCCAGCAGCGTAGCAATGGATACGCAGTATTTT.

The J gene is TRBJ1-4, the V gene TRBV7-2, with D possibly matching TRBD1 (5 bases). Per germline, CDR1 SGHTA and CDR2 FQGNSA. This CDR3 comprises 16 residues. V was shortened by 5 bases and J by 6 bases, with 19 bases between the two germline ends. The CDR3 sequence: CASSLQLSVGHEKLFF. CDR3 DNA: TGTGCCAGCAGCCTACAGTTGTCGGTGGGGCATGAAAAACTGTTTTTT. Supplemented by reference TRBV7-2 and TRBJ1-4, the full variable domain reads GAGVSQSPSNKVTEKGKDVELRCDPISGHTALYWYRQSLGQGLEFLIYFQGNSAPDKSGLPSDRFSAERTGGSVSTLTIQRTQQEDSAVYLCASSLQLSVGHEKLFFGSGTQLSVL.

V and J are TRBV5-8 and TRBJ1-3, with TRBD1 as a possible D gene (6 bases). The CDR3 totals 15 residues. Germline V gives CDR1 SGHTS, CDR2 YDEGEE. Trimming left V 4 bases short and J 0 bases short, with 11 bases between. The CDR3 here is CASSRTAVSGNTIYF. The CDR3 nucleotides read TGTGCCAGCAGCCGGACAGCTGTCTCTGGAAACACCATATATTTT.

The chain joins TRBV7-6 to TRBJ1-1, with 10 positions matching TRBD1. The CDR3 runs to 18 residues. Per the germline V gene, CDR1 is SGHVS and CDR2 is FNYEAQ. The V gene end was trimmed by 2 bases and the J gene end by 1 base; junction bases not matched to a gene: 10. The CDR3 DNA follows: TGTGCCAGCAGCTTATCTTGGACAGGGGGAAGAACGAACACTGAAGCTTTCTTT. Its protein is CASSLSWTGGRTNTEAFF.

J is TRBJ1-1 and V is TRBV29-1; 7 nucleotides line up with TRBD1. Germline V lookup: CDR1 SQVTM, CDR2 ANQGSEA. V lost 1 base, J lost 7 bases, and 3 bases stayed unmatched. This CDR3 is built from 12 residues. The CDR3 here is CSVEARTGEAFF. The CDR3 nucleotides are TGCAGCGTTGAAGCCCGGACAGGTGAAGCTTTCTTT.

This chain uses TRBV5-1 with TRBJ2-3; 10 bases match TRBD2. Germline values: CDR1 SGHRS, CDR2 YFSETQ. The V gene end was trimmed by 0 bases and the J gene end by 4 bases; junction bases not matched to a gene: 8. The CDR3 loop spans 17 amino acids. The CDR3 coding sequence is TGCGCCAGCAGCTTGGGAGCTAGCGGGAGCATCGCAGATACGCAGTATTTT. Translating gives CASSLGASGSIADTQYF.

CDR3 nucleotide sequence: TGTGCCAGCAGTTACGAACGGGGCTACGAGCAGTACTTC. Encoded protein: CASSYERGYEQYF. The chain employs TRBV6-5 and TRBJ2-7; the D gene is possibly TRBD2 (5 bases). There are 13 residues in the CDR3. CDR1 is MNHEY and CDR2 is SVGAGI in the germline V gene. Trimming took off 2 bases at V and 3 bases at J, with 8 bases between the two ends.

The chain joins TRBV9 to TRBJ1-1; D not certain. This CDR3 has 14 amino acids. V was clipped by 3 bases and J by 0 bases, with 9 bases between them. CDR1 SGDLS and CDR2 YYNGEE come from the germline V gene. The CDR3 here is CASSGPPLNTEAFF. Here the CDR3 DNA reads TGTGCCAGCAGCGGGCCCCCTTTGAACACTGAAGCTTTCTTT.

V gene TRBV24-1 combines with J gene TRBJ2-5; TRBD2 might be the D (7 bases). Per the germline V gene, CDR1 is KGHDR and CDR2 is SFDVKD. The CDR3 is 15 amino acids. V lost 2 bases, J lost 4 bases, and 13 bases lay in between. CDR3 region: CATSDYGGPGETQYF. The CDR3 DNA sequence: TGTGCCACCAGTGATTACGGGGGGCCGGGAGAGACCCAGTACTTC.

This rearrangement joins TRBV7-9 to TRBJ2-3; a weak D match, TRBD1 (6 bases). The CDR3 length is 13 residues. Trimming removed 5 bases from V and 5 bases from J, with 11 bases in between. CDR1 SEHNR and CDR2 FQNEAQ come from the germline V gene (reference sequence). Here the CDR3 DNA reads TGTGCCAGCAGCCTCACAGGGTTAGATACGCAGTATTTT. Amino acids: CASSLTGLDTQYF. Full variable domain (missing parts from reference TRBV7-9 and TRBJ2-3): DTGVSQNPRHKITKRGQNVTFRCDPISEHNRLYWYRQTLGQGPEFLTYFQNEAQLEKSRLLSDRFSAERPKGSFSTLEIQRTEQGDSAMYLCASSLTGLDTQYFGPGTRLTVL.

The rearrangement uses TRBV4-3 and TRBJ1-2; tentative D call: TRBD1 (5 bases). With 0 bases removed from V and 7 bases from J, the gap between germline ends came to 15 bases. The CDR3 is 15 amino acids. Germline CDR1 and CDR2: LGHNA and YSLEER. The CDR3 loop reads CASSQDFPGLTGYTF. For the CDR3, the DNA is TGCGCCAGCAGCCAAGATTTTCCAGGGCTGACTGGCTACACCTTC.

The rearrangement uses TRBV11-3 and TRBJ2-1, with D maybe TRBD1 (6 bases). Germline CDR1 reads SGHNT; CDR2 reads YENEEA. V was pared by 5 bases and J by 0 bases, with 14 bases between. The CDR3 extends over 16 amino acids. The CDR3 region is CASSPWTESSYNEQFF. The CDR3, as DNA: TGTGCCAGCAGCCCCTGGACAGAGAGCTCCTACAATGAGCAGTTCTTC. The full variable domain, with the rest looked up from reference TRBV11-3 and TRBJ2-1, is EAGVVQSPRYKIIEKKQPVAFWCNPISGHNTLYWYLQNLGQGPELLIRYENEEAVDDSQLPKDRFSAERLKGVDSTLKIQPAELGDSAVYLCASSPWTESSYNEQFFGPGTRLTVL.

Regarding this clone: This CDR3 is also generated by other DNA sequences in the sample. V is TRBV28 and J is TRBJ1-2; 8 nucleotides line up with TRBD1. Unmatched junction bases numbered 5, after V lost 6 bases and J lost 2 bases. CDR3 size: 14 residues. The V gene's germline CDR1 is MDHEN and CDR2 SYDVKM. The CDR3 is CASSYGQGNYGYTF. The DNA for the CDR3 is TGTGCCAGCAGCTATGGACAGGGAAACTATGGCTACACCTTC.

This clone was seen just once. The genes are TRBV3-1 (or the pseudogene TRBV3-2) and TRBJ2-1, with 11 bases lining up with TRBD1. The junction had 6 bases not matched to a gene; V was cut back by 2 bases and J by 9 bases. This CDR3 is 15 amino acids long. Germline V gene sequence: CDR1 LGHDT, CDR2 YNNKEL (reference sequence). Here the CDR3 reads CASSQTGTGGSEQFF. CDR3 DNA: TGTGCCAGCAGCCAAACCGGGACAGGGGGTAGTGAGCAGTTCTTC.